The T cell receptor beta chain under discussion was sequenced for a study of CXCR3-negative and CXCR3-positive naive CD8 T cells. Whole-study context: Sequencing brought in around 140 million TRB reads altogether, and each library got about 1.5 +/- 0.3 million.

Study-level points and caveats: Both naive subsets showed comparably high diversity, and memory CD8+ cells showed much lower diversity. TRBV-TRBJ usage was alike in naive CXCR3-negative and CXCR3-positive cells but differed in memory cells.

The TRB libraries of cDNA were built by UMI-labeled 5' RACE. TCRdb re-called the 5' RACE reads and shows each CDR3 protein once, DNA omitted. Seen in this sample are approximately 74,000 distinct CDR3 sequences; the ten most common clones hold roughly 1.6%. A remark on this clonotype: Its target is unknown.

The germline V gene has CDR1 MDHEN and CDR2 SYDVKM. The CDR3 has 17 residues. The sequence derives from a human donor in good health. Some clones in this sample may be carry-over from other donors' samples. Sequenced sample: naive CXCR3- CD8+ T cells from blood. The sample's subset: CD45RO-CCR7+CD27+CD95- naive CD8+ T cells lacking CXCR3 (TNR3-). The V gene is TRBV28, the J gene TRBJ2-7; the TRBD2 assignment by TCRdb is unverifiable without DNA. The chain's CDR3 is CASSQTSGSGSSYEQYF.